These T cell receptor beta chains were read from a single sample in a study of Graves' ophthalmopathy and Graves' hyperthyroidism. MiXCR was run by TCRdb on the multiplex PCR reads, yielding one entry per CDR3 protein. The table records more than 550,000 distinct CDR3 sequences, more than 40% of them present only once. The specimen was peripheral blood. The receptor set was obtained from an adult man with Graves' ophthalmopathy. The CDR3 runs from the conserved cysteine through the conserved F or W. Each record gives: CDR3 length, J gene, D gene, V gene, clone size, CDR3 protein, CDR3 DNA. D genes are given only for firm matches. Rows give clone size only sometimes, using once, few, many, or a class for an expanded clone.

>13|TRBJ1-4|.|TRBV12-3/TRBV12-4|many
CASSSYRVEKLFF
TGTGCCAGCAGTTCCTACAGGGTCGAAAAACTGTTTTTT
>15|TRBJ2-5|TRBD2|TRBV6-6|many
CASSYPSGEGETQYF
TGTGCCAGCAGTTACCCCAGCGGGGAAGGAGAGACCCAGTACTTC
>15|TRBJ2-7|TRBD1|TRBV11-2|many
CASRLLDRATDEQYF
TGTGCCAGCCGCCTACTGGACAGGGCAACGGACGAGCAGTACTTC
>17|TRBJ1-1|.|TRBV19|many
CASSIYGRLPRNTEAFF
TGTGCCAGTAGTATATACGGCCGGCTTCCTCGGAACACTGAAGCTTTCTTT
>17|TRBJ2-6|.|TRBV14|many
CASSQPGRVSGANVLTF
TGTGCCAGCAGCCAACCCGGACGGGTCTCTGGGGCCAACGTCCTGACTTTC
>12|TRBJ1-5|TRBD1|TRBV10-3|.
CAISESPGTGGF
TGTGCCATCAGTGAGTCGCCGGGGACAGGGGGATTT
>14|TRBJ2-5|TRBD1|TRBV5-1|.
CASSPGQGLEAQYF
TGCGCCAGCAGTCCGGGACAGGGATTAGAGGCCCAGTACTTC
>14|TRBJ1-4|.|TRBV3-1|many
CASSQDLVEEKLFF
TGTGCCAGCAGCCAAGATCTGGTGGAGGAAAAACTGTTTTTT
>16|TRBJ1-3|TRBD1|TRBV29-1|many
CSVEDPQGARGNTIYF
TGCAGCGTTGAAGATCCTCAGGGGGCGCGGGGAAACACCATATATTTT
>14|TRBJ1-2|.|TRBV6-5|many
CASRPWGTNYGYTF
TGTGCCAGCAGACCGTGGGGCACTAACTATGGCTACACCTTC
>14|TRBJ2-7|TRBD2|TRBV12-3/TRBV12-4|.
CASSLLAGEGEQYF
TGTGCCAGCAGTTTATTGGCGGGAGAGGGCGAGCAGTACTTC
>14|TRBJ1-4|TRBD1|TRBV12-3/TRBV12-4|many
CASSLRQGDEKLFF
TGTGCCAGCAGTCTGCGACAGGGTGATGAAAAACTGTTTTTT
>13|TRBJ1-2|.|TRBV5-1|many
CASSLDQGKGYTF
TGCGCCAGCAGCTTGGACCAAGGGAAAGGCTACACCTTC
>16|TRBJ2-5|.|TRBV7-3|.
CASSMRSRRGVETQYF
TGTGCCAGCAGCATGCGCAGTCGTCGCGGGGTGGAGACCCAGTACTTC
>14|TRBJ1-2|TRBD1|TRBV12-3/TRBV12-4|.
CASSIAGTVYGYTF
TGTGCCAGCAGTATCGCCGGGACAGTCTATGGCTACACCTTC
>11|TRBJ1-2|.|TRBV20-1|few
CSARGRYGYTF
TGCAGTGCTAGGGGCCGCTATGGCTACACCTTC
>14|TRBJ1-1|TRBD1|TRBV5-8|many
CASSVDRMNTEAFF
TGTGCCAGCAGCGTGGACAGGATGAACACTGAAGCTTTCTTT
>13|TRBJ1-2|.|TRBV20-1|many
CSATEMENYGYTF
TGCAGTGCCACCGAAATGGAGAACTATGGCTACACCTTC
>14|TRBJ2-3|.|TRBV19|.
CASSIAGSTDTQYF
TGTGCCAGTAGTATCGCGGGTAGCACAGATACGCAGTATTTT
>13|TRBJ1-4|TRBD1|TRBV29-1|.
CSVDTRAQGKLFF
TGCAGCGTTGATACCAGGGCACAGGGGAAACTGTTTTTT
>13|TRBJ1-1|.|TRBV7-9|few
CASRTPMNTEAFF
TGTGCCAGCAGGACACCGATGAACACTGAAGCTTTCTTT
>17|TRBJ1-1|.|TRBV2|many
CASSDEGEGAWNTEAFF
TGTGCCAGCAGTGATGAGGGTGAAGGGGCATGGAACACTGAAGCTTTCTTT
>15|TRBJ1-2|.|TRBV7-2|.
CASSLNYRGGYGYTF
TGTGCCAGCAGCTTAAACTATCGGGGGGGCTATGGCTACACCTTC
>12|TRBJ2-2|.|TRBV19|many
CASSITTGELFF
TGTGCCAGTAGTATTACCACCGGGGAGCTGTTTTTT
>12|TRBJ2-5|.|TRBV15|many
CATRANTGTQYF
TGTGCCACCAGGGCGAATACGGGGACCCAGTACTTC
>15|TRBJ2-7|.|TRBV19|.
CAWSQGGTGAYEQYF
TGTGCCTGGAGTCAGGGAGGAACGGGGGCCTACGAGCAGTACTTC
>16|TRBJ2-3|.|TRBV24-1|few
CATSDSTAPSTDTQYF
TGTGCCACCAGTGATTCGACAGCACCTAGCACAGATACGCAGTATTTT
>14|TRBJ1-2|.|TRBV7-9|.
CASSDWGAYYGYTF
TGTGCCAGCAGTGACTGGGGGGCTTACTATGGCTACACCTTC
>15|TRBJ1-1|.|TRBV20-1|.
CSARKSFFGDTEAFF
TGCAGTGCTAGAAAGTCCTTCTTTGGAGACACTGAAGCTTTCTTT
>11|TRBJ2-7|TRBD1|TRBV29-1|.
CSAGTVPEQYF
TGCAGCGCCGGGACAGTCCCCGAGCAGTACTTC
>17|TRBJ2-5|.|TRBV25-1|.
CASSASSPSWGQETQYF
TGTGCCAGCAGTGCCAGTAGTCCAAGTTGGGGCCAAGAGACCCAGTACTTC
>13|TRBJ1-6|TRBD1|TRBV7-9|many
CASGGQGNSPLHF
TGTGCCAGTGGGGGACAGGGGAATTCACCCCTCCACTTT
>19|TRBJ2-7|.|TRBV7-4|.
CASSLAPCASGRTTYEQYF
TGTGCCAGCAGCTTAGCGCCTTGTGCCAGCGGACGGACCACCTACGAGCAGTACTTC
>11|TRBJ2-5|.|TRBV10-3|.
CASRATGTQYF
TGTGCCAGCAGAGCAACAGGGACCCAGTACTTC
>14|TRBJ2-7|.|TRBV7-9|.
CASSSPGLPYEQYF
TGTGCCAGCAGCTCCCCGGGACTTCCCTACGAGCAGTACTTC
>15|TRBJ2-1|TRBD2|TRBV7-2|few
CASSSGGAPYNEQFF
TGTGCCAGCAGCTCCGGGGGGGCCCCATACAATGAGCAGTTCTTC
>13|TRBJ1-2|TRBD1|TRBV19|many
CASTGQGSYGYTF
TGTGCCAGTACGGGACAGGGGAGCTATGGCTACACCTTC
>15|TRBJ2-7|.|TRBV19|.
CASSIRFGATGELYF
TGTGCCAGTAGTATCAGGTTTGGGGCCACCGGGGAGCTGTACTTC
>16|TRBJ1-1|TRBD1|TRBV10-3|many
CAISSGQGEPNTEAFF
TGTGCCATCAGCTCGGGACAGGGGGAACCGAACACTGAAGCTTTCTTT
>15|TRBJ2-7|TRBD2|TRBV10-3|many
CAIRPSGSTLEEQYF
TGTGCCATCAGGCCCAGCGGGAGTACCTTGGAAGAGCAGTACTTC
>13|TRBJ2-5|TRBD2|TRBV7-6|.
CASRRLAQETQYF
TGTGCCAGCAGGCGACTAGCACAAGAGACCCAGTACTTC
>15|TRBJ1-6|.|TRBV2|.
CASLDVVIRNSPLHF
TGTGCCAGCTTGGATGTGGTAATTCGGAATTCACCCCTCCACTTT
>14|TRBJ2-5|.|TRBV30|.
CAWSVGRVGETQYF
TGTGCCTGGAGTGTAGGTAGGGTAGGAGAGACCCAGTACTTC
>14|TRBJ1-2|.|TRBV7-2|.
CASSQVSQNYGYTF
TGTGCCAGCAGCCAAGTGTCCCAGAACTATGGCTACACCTTC
>15|TRBJ1-3|.|TRBV29-1|.
CSAPRVSGSGNTIYF
TGCAGCGCCCCGAGGGTCTCGGGCTCTGGAAACACCATATATTTT
>14|TRBJ1-2|.|TRBV12-3/TRBV12-4|.
CASNSGTGFYGYTF
TGTGCCAGCAATTCCGGGACGGGTTTTTATGGCTACACCTTC
>12|TRBJ2-7|.|TRBV4-1|many
CASSGSSHEQYF
TGCGCCAGCAGCGGGAGTAGTCACGAGCAGTACTTC
>15|TRBJ1-1|.|TRBV5-1|many
CASSLAEGQNTEAFF
TGCGCCAGCAGCTTGGCCGAGGGGCAGAACACTGAAGCTTTCTTT
>16|TRBJ1-3|.|TRBV7-2|few
CASSLDPGGWGNTIYF
TGTGCCAGCAGCTTAGATCCAGGCGGGTGGGGAAACACCATATATTTT
>12|TRBJ1-2|.|TRBV12-3/TRBV12-4|many
CASTLTGYGYTF
TGTGCCAGCACCCTGACCGGCTATGGCTACACCTTC